The 5 T cell receptor beta chains reported below all come from one sample, sequenced in a study of blood T cells in healthy people across ages. A J-beta primer mix and a sample-barcoded 5' primer were used in a second PCR of roughly 6 to 11 cycles. TCRdb independently ran MiXCR on the 5' RACE reads; one entry per CDR3 protein. The table lists about 1.7 million distinct CDR3 sequences, 28% of them singletons. The source material was blood. Receptors were obtained from a woman between 25 and 40 years old in good health.

This clonotype turned up a few times. The chain uses TRBV29-1 and TRBJ1-1; TRBD1 matches at 7 bases. CDR1 and CDR2 (germline): SQVTM, ANQGSEA. The ends lost 4 bases at V and 4 bases at J; junction bases unmatched: 9. CDR3 size: 14 residues. The CDR3 nucleotides read TGCAGCGTTGTCCTGACAGGGAGGGTCACTGAAGCTTTCTTT. Translation: CSVVLTGRVTEAFF.

This clonotype was counted only a few times. The V gene is TRBV13, the J gene TRBJ1-4, with TRBD1 matching over 9 bases. The CDR3 covers 15 residues. The J segment lost 7 bases and the V segment lost 5 bases, leaving 8 bases of the junction unmatched. The germline gives CDR1 PRHDT, CDR2 FYEKMQ (reference sequence). CDR3 nucleotides: TGTGCCAGCAGCGGGACCGGGACAGGGCTTGAAAAACTGTTTTTT. Translation gives CASSGTGTGLEKLFF.

The chain has TRBV19 and TRBJ2-2; 8 nucleotides align to TRBD2. Trimming removed 8 bases from V and 1 base from J; junction bases left unmatched: 6. CDR1 LNHDA and CDR2 SQIVND come from the germline V gene (reference sequence). The CDR3 has 15 residues. This chain's CDR3 is CASYPGLVNTGELFF. In DNA, the CDR3 is TGTGCCAGTTACCCGGGACTAGTGAACACCGGGGAGCTGTTTTTT.

This clonotype was seen only a few times. The chain recombines TRBV25-1 with TRBJ2-1, with TRBD1 matching 7 bases. The ends lost 4 bases at V and 14 bases at J; junction bases unmatched: 11. This CDR3 is built from 13 residues. CDR1 is MGHDK, CDR2 SYGVNS, per germline. For the CDR3, the DNA is TGTGCCAGCAGTGCCTCCGGGACAGCGGAGAAGTTCTTC. Amino acids: CASSASGTAEKFF.

For this clonotype: A much larger clone lies a single base off, so this may be a read error. The rearrangement joins TRBV5-1 to TRBJ1-2, with 8 bases identical to TRBD1. The V gene end was trimmed by 3 bases and the J gene end by 7 bases; junction bases not matched to a gene: 8. The CDR3 runs 14 residues. The germline V gene encodes CDR1 SGHRS and CDR2 YFSETQ. CDR3 DNA: TGCGCCAGCAGCTCGATGACAGGGGACCGTGGCTACACCTTC. This sequence encodes CASSSMTGDRGYTF.